This T cell receptor (beta chain) derives from a study of blood T cell repertoires in COVID-19. Study summary: Researchers got acute and convalescent COVID-19 samples from the United States, Italy and Spain. Sources were T cells, B-cell-depleted T cells, or PBMCs; the material itself was cDNA or gDNA.

In the original analysis: Estimated nucleated cell counts came from reference gene primer amplification. This table comes from immunoSEQ multiplex PCR, and its TCRdb copy is limited to in-frame clones, with some not included. From that table come the V and J calls and clone size; the DNA was used to work out D and trimming. The top ten hold less than 5% of the sample, which has about 87,000 clones, more than 75% seen once. The CDR3 has 15 amino acids. V lost 2 bases and J lost 5, with 13 bases in between. Germline loops: CDR1 MNHEY, CDR2 SMNVEV (reference sequence). This clonotype was obtained from a woman older than 75 with acute or convalescent COVID-19. The V call is TRBV27, the J call TRBJ2-1, with D possibly matching TRBD2 (6 bases). Sequences were obtained from peripheral blood. The CDR3 DNA is TGTGCCAGCAGTTTACGGGCGGGATGGGACAATGAGCAGTTCTTC. It codes for CASSLRAGWDNEQFF.